These T cell receptor beta chains were read from a single sample in a study of T cell changes during pregnancy in multiple sclerosis. Profiling relied on immunoSEQ multiplex PCR, and the TCRdb table lists in-frame clones only, not all of them. The sample records 60,000 to 95,000 clones, 85% to 95% being singletons. Material: CD4+ T cells from peripheral blood mononuclear cells, obtained before pregnancy. These receptors were taken from a female donor with multiple sclerosis, enrolled in a pregnancy study. Both conserved end residues are part of each CDR3. A D gene is named only where the DNA matches it firmly. For some rows the clone size is stated as once, few or many, or as a class when expanded; others skip it.

size,V,J,D,DNA,CDR3
once,TRBV10-3,TRBJ2-7,TRBD2,TGTGCCATCAGTGAAAGCGGGGGGAGATACGAGCAGTACTTC,CAISESGGRYEQYF
NA,TRBV28,TRBJ2-2,NA,TGTGCCAGCAGTTTATCGGGGATAAACACCGGGGAGCTGTTTTTT,CASSLSGINTGELFF
NA,TRBV18,TRBJ1-6,NA,TGTGCCAGCTCCCCCCGGGGTAATTCACCCCTCCACTTT,CASSPRGNSPLHF
once,TRBV27,TRBJ1-2,NA,TGTGCCAGCAGTCTAAGACAGCGCCCCGCAGATAGCTACACCTTC,CASSLRQRPADSYTF
NA,TRBV4-1,TRBJ2-5,TRBD2,TGCGCCAGCAGCCGGCCCCCGGGGGGGCGGGAACAAGAGACCCAGTACTTC,CASSRPPGGREQETQYF
NA,TRBV18,TRBJ2-5,NA,TGTGCCAGCTCCCACGATACGGGGATTCAAGAGACCCAGTACTTC,CASSHDTGIQETQYF
NA,TRBV5-6,TRBJ1-2,TRBD1,TGTGCCAGCAGCAGCCCAGGGGGCCGGGGTGGCTACACCTTC,CASSSPGGRGGYTF
NA,TRBV28,TRBJ2-7,NA,TGTGCCAGCAGTTCCTCCTACGAGCAGTACTTC,CASSSSYEQYF
NA,TRBV5-4,TRBJ1-1,TRBD1,TGTGCCACCCAACCGGGACAGGCAAGAGTGAACACTGAAGCTTTCTTT,CATQPGQARVNTEAFF
NA,TRBV7-2,TRBJ2-7,TRBD1,TGTGCCAGCAGCTTAGTTACAGGGGGCGGCTACGAGCAGTACTTC,CASSLVTGGGYEQYF
NA,TRBV5-1,TRBJ1-1,NA,TGCGCCAGCAGCTTTGGGCAGGGTTGGGGTAACACTGAAGCTTTCTTT,CASSFGQGWGNTEAFF
NA,TRBV5-4,TRBJ1-6,TRBD1,TGTGCCAGCAGACAAACAGGGGGCGCCAGGAATTCACCCCTCCACTTT,CASRQTGGARNSPLHF
NA,TRBV7-2,TRBJ1-2,TRBD1,TGTGCCAGCAGCTTAGAGGCGGCAGGGGGTAACTATGGCTACACCTTC,CASSLEAAGGNYGYTF
NA,TRBV7-2,TRBJ1-5,TRBD1,TGTGCCAGCACCCCTGGGACAGGGGGGAATCAGCCCCAGCATTTT,CASTPGTGGNQPQHF
NA,TRBV6-5,TRBJ1-2,NA,TGTGCCAGCAGAAGACAGGCCGATTTCCCTGACACCTTC,CASRRQADFPDTF
NA,TRBV5-6,TRBJ2-1,TRBD1,TGTGCCAGCAGCATACCCGGGACAGCCTACAATGAGCAGTTCTTC,CASSIPGTAYNEQFF
few,TRBV5-1,TRBJ1-2,NA,TGCGCCGTTAGGATGGCAGGGGACGGCTACACCTTC,CAVRMAGDGYTF
NA,TRBV5-1,TRBJ1-1,NA,TGCGCCAGCAGCTTGGCGACAGCTAACACTGAAGCTTTCTTT,CASSLATANTEAFF
NA,TRBV9,TRBJ1-6,NA,TGTGCCAGCAGCGTAGATGGGGCCATCTCCTATAATTCACCCCTCCACTTT,CASSVDGAISYNSPLHF
NA,TRBV11-2,TRBJ1-6,TRBD1,TGTGCCAGCAGCCAATCTCCCCAACGACAGGGGGCTGTTTCACCCCTCCACTTT,CASSQSPQRQGAVSPLHF
NA,TRBV7-6,TRBJ2-1,TRBD2,TGTGCCAGCAGCGCGGGACTAGCGGTCGCCAATGAGCAGTTCTTC,CASSAGLAVANEQFF
NA,TRBV11-2,TRBJ1-1,NA,TGTGCCAGCAATTTAATAATGGGCCTACAAGCTTTCTTT,CASNLIMGLQAFF
NA,TRBV6-1,TRBJ1-2,NA,TGTGCCAGCAGTGGTCCGGGTAACTATGGCTACACCTTC,CASSGPGNYGYTF
NA,TRBV18,TRBJ1-1,NA,TGTGCCAGCTCACGGCACCCTGACACTGAAGCTTTCTTT,CASSRHPDTEAFF
NA,TRBV25-1,TRBJ1-2,TRBD1,TGTGCCAGCAGTGGGCAGGGGGCGTATGGCTACACCTTC,CASSGQGAYGYTF
NA,TRBV5-6,TRBJ1-5,NA,TGTGCCAGCAGCTTTAACAGGGCCCATCTAGGGCGTCAGCCCCAGCATTTT,CASSFNRAHLGRQPQHF
NA,TRBV28,TRBJ2-5,TRBD2,TGTGCCAGCAGTTTCTCTTTACGGCTAGCGGGGGGGATAGTTGAGACCCAGTACTTC,CASSFSLRLAGGIVETQYF
NA,TRBV19,TRBJ1-5,TRBD1,TGTGCCAGTAGTATAACGACAGGGGGTGAAGGACAGCCCCAGCATTTT,CASSITTGGEGQPQHF
NA,TRBV11-2,TRBJ2-3,NA,TGTGCCAGCTGTTTGGGAGGGGGGGTTGGTACAGATACGCAGTATTTT,CASCLGGGVGTDTQYF
NA,TRBV5-1,TRBJ1-2,TRBD1,TGCGCCAGCAGCTCAGGACAGGGGACCTATGGCTACACCTTC,CASSSGQGTYGYTF
NA,TRBV18,TRBJ2-7,TRBD2,TGTGCCAGCTCACGAACCGATGCCCCCCCCGGGGGGGCGAACGGGTACGAGCAGTACTTC,CASSRTDAPPGGANGYEQYF
once,TRBV7-9,TRBJ2-3,NA,TGTGCCAGCAGCTTAGGGGGGCCCGCAGATACGCAGTATTTT,CASSLGGPADTQYF
NA,TRBV5-6,TRBJ1-6,NA,TGTGCCAGCCGCCTAGGAGGAGATGGGTCACCCCTCCACTTT,CASRLGGDGSPLHF
NA,TRBV6-5,TRBJ1-1,TRBD1,TGTGCCAGCAGTTACTTACAGGGGCGAGGGAACACTGAAGCTTTCTTT,CASSYLQGRGNTEAFF
NA,TRBV28,TRBJ1-2,TRBD1,TGTGCCAGCAGTTTTACAGGGGGCGGATATGGCTACACCTTC,CASSFTGGGYGYTF
NA,TRBV27,TRBJ1-5,TRBD1,TGTGCCACGAGGACAGGGGGAAGCAATCAGCCCCAGCATTTT,CATRTGGSNQPQHF
NA,TRBV5-4,TRBJ2-7,TRBD2,TGTGCCAGCAGCCTAGCGGGAGAAACATACGAGCAGTACTTC,CASSLAGETYEQYF
few,TRBV29-1,TRBJ1-4,TRBD1,TGCAGCGTTGACCCTGGACAGGGAGGGAGTGAAAAACTGTTTTTT,CSVDPGQGGSEKLFF
NA,TRBV7-3,TRBJ2-2,TRBD2,TGTGCCAGCAGCTCGGGACTAGCGGGAGCCGGGGAGCTGTTTTTT,CASSSGLAGAGELFF
NA,TRBV7-2,TRBJ2-1,NA,TGTGCCAGCAGCCCGCGGGACTATGAGCAGTTCTTC,CASSPRDYEQFF
NA,TRBV6-1,TRBJ1-2,NA,TGTGCCAGCAGTGATGGGGGGAGGGGTTATGGCTACACCTTC,CASSDGGRGYGYTF
few,TRBV11-3,TRBJ2-2,NA,TGTGCCAGCAGCTTAGTGTCTGCCGGGGAGCTGTTTTTT,CASSLVSAGELFF
NA,TRBV5-5,TRBJ2-7,NA,TGTGCCAGCAGCTTTCGAGATCCCAATGAGAACCTTCCCTACGAGCAGTACTTC,CASSFRDPNENLPYEQYF
NA,TRBV5-1,TRBJ2-5,TRBD2,TGCGCCAGCAGCTTAACTAGCGCACAAGAGACCCAGTACTTC,CASSLTSAQETQYF
NA,TRBV14,TRBJ2-7,TRBD2,TGTGCCAGCAGCCAAGATGGGCGGGGGAGAGCCTACGAGCAGTACTTC,CASSQDGRGRAYEQYF
NA,TRBV5-4,TRBJ2-3,NA,TGTGCCAGCAGCTTGGGCCAACTAGCAGATACGCAGTATTTT,CASSLGQLADTQYF
NA,TRBV14,TRBJ1-1,NA,TGTGCCAGCAGCCAAGGGTGGGGCGACACTGAAGCTTTCTTT,CASSQGWGDTEAFF